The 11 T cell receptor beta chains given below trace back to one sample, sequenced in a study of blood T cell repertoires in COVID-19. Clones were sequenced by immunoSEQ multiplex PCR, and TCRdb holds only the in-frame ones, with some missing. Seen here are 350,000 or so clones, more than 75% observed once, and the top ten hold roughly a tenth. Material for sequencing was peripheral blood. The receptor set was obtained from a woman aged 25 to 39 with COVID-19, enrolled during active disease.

CDR3 coding DNA: TGTGCCATCGCCCTAGGTCCAGATACGCAGTATTTT. Its protein product is CAIALGPDTQYF. This chain uses TRBV10-3 with TRBJ2-3, with unresolved D. V was cut by 8 bases and J by 4 bases, with 10 bases left in between. Germline V gene sequence: CDR1 ENHRY, CDR2 SYGVKD. This CDR3 region has 12 residues.

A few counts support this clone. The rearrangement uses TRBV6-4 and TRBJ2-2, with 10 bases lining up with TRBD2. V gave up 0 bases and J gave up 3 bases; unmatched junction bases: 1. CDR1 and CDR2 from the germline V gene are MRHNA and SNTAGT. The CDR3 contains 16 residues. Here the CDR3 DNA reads TGTGCCAGCAGTGACTCCGGGACTAGCGACACCGGGGAGCTGTTTTTT. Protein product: CASSDSGTSDTGELFF.

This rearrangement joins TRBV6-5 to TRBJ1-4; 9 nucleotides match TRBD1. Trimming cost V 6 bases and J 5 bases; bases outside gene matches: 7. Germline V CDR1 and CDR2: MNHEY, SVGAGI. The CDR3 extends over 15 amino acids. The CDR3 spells CASSDSTGGNEKLFF. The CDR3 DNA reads TGTGCCAGCAGCGATTCGACAGGGGGGAATGAAAAACTGTTTTTT.

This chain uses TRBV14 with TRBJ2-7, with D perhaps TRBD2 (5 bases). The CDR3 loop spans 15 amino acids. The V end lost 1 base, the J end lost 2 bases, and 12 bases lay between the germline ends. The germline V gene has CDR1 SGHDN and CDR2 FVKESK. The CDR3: CASSQAPGGAYEQYF. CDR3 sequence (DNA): TGTGCCAGCAGCCAAGCACCCGGAGGTGCCTACGAGCAGTACTTC.

The DNA of the CDR3 is TGTGCCAGCAGTTTTTCCCGACAGGTTCTAAGGGATTCACCCCTCCACTTT. It specifies CASSFSRQVLRDSPLHF. The chain has TRBV27 and TRBJ1-6; possibly TRBD1 for D (6 bases). Per germline, CDR1 MNHEY and CDR2 SMNVEV (reference sequence). CDR3 length equals 17 residues. The V and J ends lost 3 bases and 8 bases respectively, with 20 bases between them.

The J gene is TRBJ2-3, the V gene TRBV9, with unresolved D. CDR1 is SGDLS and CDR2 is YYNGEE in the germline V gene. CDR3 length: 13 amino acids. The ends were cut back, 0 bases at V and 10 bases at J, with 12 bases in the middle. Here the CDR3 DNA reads TGTGCCAGCAGCGTAGAAGGCTTCGAGGCGCAGTATTTT. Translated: CASSVEGFEAQYF.

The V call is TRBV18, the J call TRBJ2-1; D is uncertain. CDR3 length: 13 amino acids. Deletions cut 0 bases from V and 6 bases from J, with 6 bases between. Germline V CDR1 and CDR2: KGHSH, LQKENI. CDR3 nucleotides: TGTGCCAGCTCACCACCGCCGAGCAATGAGCAGTTCTTC. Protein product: CASSPPPSNEQFF.

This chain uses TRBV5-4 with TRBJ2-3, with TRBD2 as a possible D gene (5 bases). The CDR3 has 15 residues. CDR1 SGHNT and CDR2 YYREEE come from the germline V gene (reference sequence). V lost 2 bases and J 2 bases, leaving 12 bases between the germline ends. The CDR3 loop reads CASSFSALPTDTQYF. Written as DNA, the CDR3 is TGTGCCAGCAGCTTTAGCGCTCTACCCACAGATACGCAGTATTTT.

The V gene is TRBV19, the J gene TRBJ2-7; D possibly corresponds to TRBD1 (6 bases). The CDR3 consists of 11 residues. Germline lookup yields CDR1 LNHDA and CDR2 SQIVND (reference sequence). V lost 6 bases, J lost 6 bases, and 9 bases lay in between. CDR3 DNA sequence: TGTGCCAGTAGAATGGGGGCCGAGCAGTACTTC. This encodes CASRMGAEQYF.

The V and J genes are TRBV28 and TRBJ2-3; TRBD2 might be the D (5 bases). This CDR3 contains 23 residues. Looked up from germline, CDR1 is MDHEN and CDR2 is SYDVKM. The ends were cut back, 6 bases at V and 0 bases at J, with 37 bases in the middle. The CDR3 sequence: CASSRDRRGSHRSQTSSTDTQYF. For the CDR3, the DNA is TGTGCCAGCAGCCGCGACCGACGGGGTTCCCACCGTTCCCAGACCTCTAGCACAGATACGCAGTATTTT.

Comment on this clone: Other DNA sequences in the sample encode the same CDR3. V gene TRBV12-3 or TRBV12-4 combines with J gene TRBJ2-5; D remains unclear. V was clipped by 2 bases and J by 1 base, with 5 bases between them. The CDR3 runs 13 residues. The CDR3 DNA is TGTGCCAGCAGTTTACGCAGCCAAGAGACCCAGTACTTC. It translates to CASSLRSQETQYF.